This TCR beta chain was sequenced in a study of blood T cell repertoires in COVID-19. As for the study in general: From T cells, B-cell-depleted T cells, or PBMCs came the material, which was cDNA or gDNA.

The CDR3 runs to 14 residues. Trimming took off 5 bases at V and 6 bases at J, with 16 bases between the two ends. Germline V CDR1 and CDR2: SGDLS, YYNGEE. Authors' processing steps: From reference gene primer amplification, estimates of nucleated cell counts were derived. Here immunoSEQ multiplex PCR was the method, and the copy in TCRdb shows in-frame clones only, minus some. That table gives V, J and clone size, and the DNA gave D and trimming. The sample shows under 300,000 clones, around four fifths of them seen only once. The gene calls are TRBV9 and TRBJ2-3, with D perhaps TRBD1 (6 bases). The clonotype comes from a woman between 35 and 50 years old with active or convalescent COVID-19. Sample: peripheral blood. The CDR3 spells CASRGQSGGDTQYF. Written as DNA, the CDR3 is TGTGCCAGCAGGGGACAATCAGGTGGGGATACGCAGTATTTT.